This T cell receptor beta chain was captured by sequencing in a study of blood T cell repertoires in COVID-19. Looking at the study overall: Italy, Spain and the United States were the sources of the convalescent and acute COVID-19 samples. T cells, B-cell-depleted T cells, or PBMCs supplied cDNA or gDNA.

The table came from immunoSEQ multiplex PCR; TCRdb's copy has only in-frame clones and leaves some out. Of about 290,000 clones in the sample, 89% were seen once. The CDR3 is made up of 16 amino acids. Germline V lookup: CDR1 SQVTM, CDR2 ANQGSEA. As regards this clone: One end of the junction fails to match germline, which may point to a read error.

Those enrolled, adults aged about 18 to 89 years, came from fewer than 25 US areas. Clinical history as reported by participants underpinned cohort assignment. Sequenced: PBMCs or T cells enriched from blood (not recorded which). This clonotype was obtained from a woman in her 40s who had recovered from COVID-19. This chain connects TRBV29-1 to TRBJ2-1; 11 bases map to TRBD1. CDR3 nucleotide sequence: TGCAGCGTTGAAGAGGGGCGGACAGGGGGCTACTATGAGCAGTTCTTC. Its translation: CSVEEGRTGGYYEQFF.